Below, one TCR beta chain is given with its context. Antigen specificity is unknown. The data originate from a study of beta chain features in type 1 diabetes. Study-wide results and caveats: Patients showed naive, central memory and Treg TCRB repertoires that appeared more similar than those of healthy donors. Researchers could not determine here whether HLA type influences TCRB rearrangement. For patients and controls alike, PCR might favor shorter templates to the same degree. Type 1 diabetes patients had TCRB CDR3s that were shorter (moderately but significantly so) in all four CD4+ subsets.

Sampling consisted of one heparinised blood draw per donor, averaging around 110 mL. As every portion of the isolated RNA was reverse transcribed, the sequencing read expressed TCRB transcripts. The method was immunoSEQ multiplex PCR; TCRdb's version includes in-frame clones alone and lacks a portion of them. The table records about 150,000 clones, around 8% of them present only once. The ends lost 0 bases at V and 7 bases at J; junction bases unmatched: 12. CDR1 is SGHDT and CDR2 is YYEEEE in the germline V gene. CDR3 size: 17 residues. Input material: central memory CD4+ T cells from blood. The V and J genes are TRBV5-6 and TRBJ1-5; 8 nucleotides match TRBD1. The source is a woman in her 40s with type 1 diabetes. In nucleotides, the CDR3 is TGTGCCAGCAGCTTGGGGGGGGCAGGGGGCTATGGGCAGCCCCAGCATTTT. It codes for CASSLGGAGGYGQPQHF.